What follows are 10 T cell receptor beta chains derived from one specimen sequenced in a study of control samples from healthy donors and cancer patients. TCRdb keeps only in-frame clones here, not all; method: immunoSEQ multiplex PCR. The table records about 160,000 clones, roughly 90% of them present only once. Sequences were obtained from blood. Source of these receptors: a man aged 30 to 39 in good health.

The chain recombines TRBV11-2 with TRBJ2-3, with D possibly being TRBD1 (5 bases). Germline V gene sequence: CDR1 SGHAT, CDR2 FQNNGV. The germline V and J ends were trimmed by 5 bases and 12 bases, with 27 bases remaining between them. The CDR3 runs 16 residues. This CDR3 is CASSRLRGSGPRFQYF. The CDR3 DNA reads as TGTGCCAGCAGCCGCCTAAGGGGTAGTGGGCCTAGATTCCAGTATTTT.

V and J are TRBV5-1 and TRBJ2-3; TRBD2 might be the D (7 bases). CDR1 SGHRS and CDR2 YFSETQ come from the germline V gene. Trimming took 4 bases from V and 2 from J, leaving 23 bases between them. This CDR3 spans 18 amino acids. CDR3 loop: CASSPFYSGGGVTDTQYF. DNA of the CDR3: TGCGCCAGCAGCCCGTTTTATAGCGGAGGGGGGGTCACAGATACGCAGTATTTT.

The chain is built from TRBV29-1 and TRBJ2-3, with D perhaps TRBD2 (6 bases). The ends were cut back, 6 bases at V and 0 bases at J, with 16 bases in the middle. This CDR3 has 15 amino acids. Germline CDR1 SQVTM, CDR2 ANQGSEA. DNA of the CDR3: TGCAGCGTGGAGGGAGACGAGTCTAGCACAGATACGCAGTATTTT. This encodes CSVEGDESSTDTQYF.

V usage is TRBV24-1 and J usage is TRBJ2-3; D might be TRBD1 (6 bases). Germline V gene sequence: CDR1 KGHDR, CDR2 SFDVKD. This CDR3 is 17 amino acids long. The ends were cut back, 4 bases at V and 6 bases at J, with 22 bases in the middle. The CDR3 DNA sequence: TGTGCCACCAGTGACTACAGGGCTGGTGGCCGGTCTGATACGCAGTATTTT. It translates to CATSDYRAGGRSDTQYF.

The CDR3 protein is CASSLRDRIAGNTIYF. The CDR3 DNA sequence: TGTGCCAGCAGTTTGAGAGACAGAATTGCTGGAAACACCATATATTTT. This rearrangement joins TRBV7-9 to TRBJ1-3; tentative D call: TRBD1 (5 bases). Trimming shortened V by 6 bases and J by 2 bases, and 17 bases separated the two germline ends. The V gene's germline CDR1 is SEHNR and CDR2 FQNEAQ (reference sequence). CDR3 size: 16 residues.

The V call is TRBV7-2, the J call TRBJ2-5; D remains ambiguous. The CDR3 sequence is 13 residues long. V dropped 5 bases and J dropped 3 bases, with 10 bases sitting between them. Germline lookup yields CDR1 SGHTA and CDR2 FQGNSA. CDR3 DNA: TGTGCCAGCAGCCAGAGCCGCGAAGAGACCCAGTACTTC. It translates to CASSQSREETQYF.

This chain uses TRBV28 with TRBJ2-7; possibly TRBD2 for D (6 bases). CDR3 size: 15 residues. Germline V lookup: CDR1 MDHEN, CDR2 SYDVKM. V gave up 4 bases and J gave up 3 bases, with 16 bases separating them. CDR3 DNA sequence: TGTGCCAGCAGTTCCCGTGGGCGGGAACGCTACGAGCAGTACTTC. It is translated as CASSSRGRERYEQYF.

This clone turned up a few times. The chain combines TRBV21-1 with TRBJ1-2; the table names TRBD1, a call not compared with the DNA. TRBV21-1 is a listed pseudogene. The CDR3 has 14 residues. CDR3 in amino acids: CASSKERQGYGYTF. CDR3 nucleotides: TGTGCCAGCAGCAAGGAGAGACAGGGATATGGCTACACCTTC.

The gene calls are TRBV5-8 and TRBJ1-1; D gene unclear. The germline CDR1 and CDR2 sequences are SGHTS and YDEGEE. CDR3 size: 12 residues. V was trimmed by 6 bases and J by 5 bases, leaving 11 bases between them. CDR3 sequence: CASTPIGTEAFF. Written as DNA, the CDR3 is TGTGCCAGCACCCCGATAGGGACTGAAGCTTTCTTT.

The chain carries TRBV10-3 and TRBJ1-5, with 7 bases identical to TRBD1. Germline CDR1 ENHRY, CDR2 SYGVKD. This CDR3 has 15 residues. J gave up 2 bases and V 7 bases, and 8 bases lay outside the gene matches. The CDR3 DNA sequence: TGTGCCATCAACCAGGACAGGAGGCGCAATCAGCCCCAGCATTTT. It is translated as CAINQDRRRNQPQHF.